These 9 T cell receptor beta chains were all obtained from the same sample, sequenced in a study of blood T cell repertoires in COVID-19. The data were produced by immunoSEQ multiplex PCR, yet TCRdb's version contains in-frame clones alone and is incomplete. The repertoire holds fewer than 200,000 clones, with 70% to 85% as singletons. The sequencing sample was made of peripheral blood. The receptors were sampled from a man aged 55-75 years who had recovered from COVID-19.

The rearrangement joins TRBV11-2 to TRBJ2-7; tentative D call: TRBD1 (6 bases). From germline, CDR1 is SGHAT and CDR2 FQNNGV. Trimming removed 3 bases from V and 5 bases from J, with 14 bases in between. The CDR3 is 14 amino acids. The CDR3 reads CASSLGARIHEQYF. DNA of the CDR3: TGTGCCAGCAGCTTGGGGGCGCGTATCCACGAGCAGTACTTC.

The chain links TRBV20-1 to TRBJ1-2; TRBD1 is a possible D gene (5 bases). CDR1 and CDR2 from the germline V gene are DFQATT and SNEGSKA (reference sequence). With 3 bases removed from V and 5 bases from J, the gap between germline ends came to 7 bases. The CDR3 length is 11 residues. CDR3 nucleotide sequence: TGCAGTGCTAGGACAGATTATGGCTACACCTTC. This gives the protein CSARTDYGYTF.

V usage is TRBV28 and J usage is TRBJ1-3; D gene ambiguous. This CDR3 has 15 residues. Trimming took off 3 bases at V and 0 bases at J, with 9 bases between the two ends. CDR1 is MDHEN, CDR2 SYDVKM, per germline. The CDR3 DNA is TGTGCCAGCAGTTTCTCGGGAAACTCTGGAAACACCATATATTTT. Amino acid sequence: CASSFSGNSGNTIYF. Using reference TRBV28 and TRBJ1-3 for the parts outside the CDR3, the full variable domain is DVKVTQSSRYLVKRTGEKVFLECVQDMDHENMFWYRQDPGLGLRLIYFSYDVKMKEKGDIPEGYSVSREKKERFSLILESASTNQTSMYLCASSFSGNSGNTIYFGEGSWLTVV.

The chain links TRBV6-6 to TRBJ2-1; D unclear. CDR1 and CDR2 from the germline V gene are MNHNY and SVGAGI (reference sequence). V lost 4 bases to trimming and J lost 15 bases, with 13 bases between them. This CDR3 spans 11 amino acids. The CDR3 bases are TGTGCCAGCAGTTTCCGTACTGGAGCGTTCTTC. Translating it yields CASSFRTGAFF.

The chain carries TRBV2 and TRBJ2-3; D is unclear. Trimming shortened V by 6 bases and J by 2 bases, and 6 bases separated the two germline ends. Germline loops: CDR1 SNHLY, CDR2 FYNNEI. This CDR3 contains 12 residues. The CDR3 nucleotides read TGTGCCAGCAGGGAGTCCACAGATACGCAGTATTTT. Translation gives CASRESTDTQYF.

This clone has more than one count but fewer than ten. The chain carries TRBV2 and TRBJ1-5; D unresolved. V was clipped by 7 bases and J by 1 base, with 8 bases between them. The CDR3 loop spans 13 amino acids. Per germline, CDR1 SNHLY and CDR2 FYNNEI. The CDR3 region is CASNIVSNQPQHF. CDR3 in DNA: TGTGCCAGCAACATCGTAAGCAATCAGCCCCAGCATTTT.

This rearrangement joins TRBV5-1 to TRBJ2-2; D possibly corresponds to TRBD2 (5 bases). Trimming left V 3 bases short and J 5 bases short, with 20 bases between. This CDR3 has 17 residues. CDR1 is SGHRS, CDR2 YFSETQ, per germline. CDR3 coding DNA: TGCGCCAGCAGCTCGAAGGCGGGTCCAGTAGGAACCGGGGAGCTGTTTTTT. It encodes CASSSKAGPVGTGELFF.

This chain joins TRBV6-5 and TRBJ1-1, with 10 bases identical to TRBD1. CDR1 is MNHEY and CDR2 is SVGAGI in the germline V gene. This CDR3 comprises 12 residues. The V segment lost 6 bases and the J segment 8 bases; nucleotides outside the gene matches: 3. The CDR3 DNA reads TGTGCCAGCAGAGACAGGGGGCGAGAAGCTTTCTTT. Residues: CASRDRGREAFF.

The V gene is TRBV6-5, the J gene TRBJ1-1, with a weak D call TRBD1 (5 bases). The V gene's germline CDR1 is MNHEY and CDR2 SVGAGI. This CDR3 region has 13 residues. V shed 6 bases and J shed 1 base, with 9 bases lying between them. CDR3: CASSAGQNTEAFF. The CDR3 nucleotides are TGTGCCAGCAGCGCCGGACAGAACACTGAAGCTTTCTTT.